This T cell receptor (beta chain) was sequenced for a study of CD8 T cells in ankylosing spondylitis. To note about this clonotype: As yet, its antigen is unknown. This may stem from a read error, because a much larger clone lies one nucleotide away.

Making use of molecular barcodes, quantitative 5'-RACE generated TCR beta libraries. Each CDR3 protein is one row after TCRdb ran MiXCR on the 5' RACE reads. The sample consists of some 130,000 distinct CDR3 sequences, more than 5.5% of them appearing once. Study conclusions and caveats: Reactive arthritis synovial fluid and blood were previously reported to contain some motif variants.

The TCR was taken from a female donor with ankylosing spondylitis or in good health (not recorded which). The sample consisted of blood, either unsorted or a sorted T cell fraction (not recorded which).

The CDR3: CVSSSRDRRYNEQFF. Written as DNA, the CDR3 is TGTGTCAGCAGCTCCAGGGACAGAAGATACAATGAGCAGTTCTTC. The rearrangement uses TRBV7-9 and TRBJ2-1; 7 nucleotides agree with TRBD1. The CDR3 runs to 15 residues. Germline lookup yields CDR1 SEHNR and CDR2 FQNEAQ (reference sequence).